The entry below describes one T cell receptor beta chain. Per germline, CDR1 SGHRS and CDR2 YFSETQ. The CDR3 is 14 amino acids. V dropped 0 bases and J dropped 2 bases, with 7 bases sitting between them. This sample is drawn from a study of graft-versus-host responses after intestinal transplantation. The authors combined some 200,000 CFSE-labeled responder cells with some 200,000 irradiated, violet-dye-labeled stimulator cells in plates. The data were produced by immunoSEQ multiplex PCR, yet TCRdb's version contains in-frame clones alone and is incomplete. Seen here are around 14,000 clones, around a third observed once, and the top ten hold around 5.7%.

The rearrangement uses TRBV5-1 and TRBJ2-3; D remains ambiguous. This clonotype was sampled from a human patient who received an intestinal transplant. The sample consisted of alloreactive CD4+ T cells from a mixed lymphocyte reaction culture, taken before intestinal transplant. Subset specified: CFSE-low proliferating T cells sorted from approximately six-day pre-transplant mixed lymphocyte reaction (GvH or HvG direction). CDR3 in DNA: TGCGCCAGCAGCTTGGACTTCCCCACAGATACGCAGTATTTT. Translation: CASSLDFPTDTQYF.